This T cell receptor beta chain originates from a study of blood T cell repertoires in COVID-19. Study overall: Samples came from the United States, Italy and Spain, spanning acute and convalescent COVID-19. PBMCs, B-cell-depleted T cells, or T cells were the source of the cDNA or gDNA that made up the material.

V shed 5 bases and J 6 bases; nucleotides not matched to a gene: 2. CDR3 length equals 13 residues. As originally analysed: Using reference gene primer amplification, nucleated cell counts were estimated. Method: immunoSEQ multiplex PCR; TCRdb's copy keeps in-frame clones and lacks some. The DNA was the basis for D and trimming; V, J and clone size are from that table. The top ten hold about 1% of the sample, which has about 380,000 clones, roughly 86% seen once. The V and J genes are TRBV12-3 or TRBV12-4 and TRBJ1-5, with TRBD1 matching 9 bases. This receptor was identified in a human donor with acute or convalescent COVID-19. The donor label of this sample is uncertain. Sequencing input: peripheral blood. CDR3 loop: CASSRQGGQPQHF. The CDR3, as DNA: TGTGCCAGCAGTCGACAGGGGGGTCAGCCCCAGCATTTT.